This record looks at one TCR beta chain sequence and its context. This clonotype was seen a few times. The clone's antigen remains unknown. Being one base from a much bigger clone, this may be a read error. This record comes from a study of tumor and adjacent non-tumor tissue in lung cancer (dated by TCRdb to 2016 to 2019). For context, the study as a whole: By cancer type, the cohort comprised around 11 adenocarcinoma patients, a couple of squamous cell carcinoma patients and 1 small cell lung cancer patient. Among the approximately 15 patients, ages ranged from roughly 30 to 85 years, around ten were men and 5 were women, and disease was TNM stage I to III. Sequencing produced 100 million to 150 million productive TCRbeta reads in total, an average of about 4.2 million reads per sample. Using bulk TCRbeta repertoires from over twelve lung cancer patients, the study set lung tumor tissue side by side with matched distant non-tumor lung tissue. Fewer than 35 paired specimens, one tumor and one normal lung sample per patient, were profiled by TCRbeta CDR3 sequencing.

Bulk unsorted tissue served as the source for RNA extraction, and RNA quality was assessed using a NanoDrop ND-1000 and an Agilent 2100. All donors had newly diagnosed lung cancer, had not received prior chemotherapy, and were admitted for thoracic surgery in China between August and November 2014. Patients with previous radiotherapy or chemotherapy, or with another concurrent cancer, were excluded from the study. Surgical tissue pieces of about 1-2.2 cm3 were preserved in RNAlater solution and stored at -80 °C until use. The CDR3 contains 15 residues, cysteine and phenylalanine counted. Left in the record is the CDR3 DNA by itself, 45 bases read in frame from the first base. CDR1 DFQATT and CDR2 SNEGSKA are derived from the germline V gene (reference sequence). V was cut back by 5 bases and J by 2 bases, leaving a gap of 16 bases between them. Libraries were constructed by multiplex PCR. This sample was sequenced with an Illumina HiSeq 2500. TCRbeta libraries were constructed through three rounds of nested PCR with primers (Table S4) according to protocols modified from ARM-PCR. PCR products of 200-500 bp were gel-excised and purified with the QIAquick gel extraction kit before sequencing. Turning to the authors' computational methods: Reads were cleaned with Trimmomatic, merged with FLASH into complete CDR3 sequences, and assigned to V(D)J germline segments with MiTCR. VDJtools was used to compute clonal diversity as the inverse Simpson's index. Productive reads were defined as in-frame sequences without a premature stop codon. TCRdb trimmed the raw reads at Q25, called clones with MiXCR and kept productive beta chains. Identical CDR3 protein sequences are pooled into one entry, listed with their most common genes and DNA. Here the V and J calls rest on TCRdb's processing, not on the authors' analysis. The sample yields 100,000 to 150,000 distinct CDR3 sequences; roughly 64% were counted once. Of the sample, over 10% is held by the ten largest clones.

Study-wide findings and limitations: Significantly higher TCR diversity (inverse Simpson) was observed in tumor tissue than in normal lung tissue (approximately 430 vs 150, P = 0.0075, Mann-Whitney U test). Significantly higher TCR diversity was found in younger patients, and higher tumor TCR diversity was associated with shorter overall and disease-free survival. The top 100 clones accounted for a significantly larger cumulative portion of the repertoire in normal lung than in tumor tissue. The sequencing platform is not named in the methods, and unique molecular identifiers are not mentioned. Peripheral blood was not sequenced, so blood TCRbeta repertoires in these lung cancer patients were not examined. The cohort had only approximately 15 patients, and the authors noted that larger samples and more detailed clinical data are needed.

Sequencing was carried out using lung tumor tissue. The chain couples TRBV20-1 to TRBJ1-5; TRBD1 is possibly the D segment (6 matching bases). The clonotype was recovered from a man aged 30 to 39 with non-small cell lung cancer. CDR3 sequence: CSAAGDGYGNQPQHF. In nucleotides, the sequence is TGCAGTGCTGCAGGGGACGGATATGGCAATCAGCCCCAGCATTTT.